A single sample is the source of the 28 T cell receptor beta chains below, sequenced in a study of blood T cell repertoires in COVID-19. TCRdb keeps only in-frame clones here, not all; method: immunoSEQ multiplex PCR. Among roughly 150,000 clones listed, over 60% were seen once. The sequencing input was peripheral blood. The receptors stem from a man aged 55 to 70 with acute or convalescent COVID-19.

The chain carries TRBV4-1 and TRBJ2-5; 7 bases match TRBD2. Germline CDR1 is MGHRA and CDR2 is YSYEKL. Germline trimming cut 8 bases from V and 1 base from J; bases unmatched to any gene: 10. The CDR3 contains 15 residues. The CDR3 bases are TGCGCCAGCGGAAGAAATAGCGGGTCCCAAGAGACCCAGTACTTC. Translating gives CASGRNSGSQETQYF.

This rearrangement joins TRBV27 to TRBJ2-1; 7 bases agree with TRBD1. Germline V gene lookup returns CDR1 MNHEY and CDR2 SMNVEV (reference sequence). The trim removed 2 bases at V and 9 bases at J, leaving 10 bases unmatched. CDR3 length: 15 amino acids. CDR3 region: CASSLGTAKTGEQFF. The CDR3 DNA reads as TGTGCCAGCAGTTTAGGGACAGCGAAAACGGGTGAGCAGTTCTTC.

This clone was counted only a few times. DNA of the CDR3: TGTGCCAGCAGCGTACAGGGGGAGAGTACTGAAGCTTTCTTT. The encoded protein is CASSVQGESTEAFF. The J gene is TRBJ1-1, the V gene TRBV7-2, with 8 positions matching TRBD1. This CDR3 contains 14 residues. Unmatched junction bases numbered 7, after V lost 5 bases and J lost 5 bases. Looked up from germline, CDR1 is SGHTA and CDR2 is FQGNSA.

V usage is TRBV5-1 and J usage is TRBJ2-5; a weak D match, TRBD2 (6 bases). The germline V gene encodes CDR1 SGHRS and CDR2 YFSETQ. The CDR3 totals 17 residues. The germline V and J ends were trimmed by 1 base and 5 bases, with 21 bases remaining between them. CDR3 sequence: CASSLTPRAGTIETQYF. The CDR3 DNA reads TGCGCCAGCAGCTTGACGCCTCGGGCGGGGACGATCGAGACCCAGTACTTC.

The chain carries TRBV6-1 and TRBJ2-1, with TRBD1 as a possible D gene (5 bases). Per germline, CDR1 MNHNS and CDR2 SASEGT. Trimming removed 2 bases at V and 13 bases at J, with 15 bases between. The CDR3 length is 13 residues. The CDR3 reads CASSEKGVPSQFF. CDR3 bases: TGTGCCAGCAGTGAAAAAGGGGTTCCGTCTCAGTTCTTC.

This chain joins TRBV12-3 or TRBV12-4 and TRBJ2-1, with D perhaps matching TRBD1 (6 bases). This CDR3 is 12 amino acids long. V was shortened by 2 bases and J by 10 bases, with 9 bases between the two germline ends. The CDR3 sequence is CASSLKGVEQFF. CDR3 nucleotides: TGTGCCAGCAGTTTAAAGGGGGTCGAGCAGTTCTTC.

This chain connects TRBV5-1 to TRBJ2-1; tentatively, D is TRBD1 (6 bases). The CDR3 sequence is 17 residues long. Germline lookup yields CDR1 SGHRS and CDR2 YFSETQ. Deletions cut 0 bases from V and 3 bases from J, with 16 bases between. CDR3 sequence reads: CASSLALRDTSYNEQFF. In nucleotides, the CDR3 is TGCGCCAGCAGCTTGGCTCTCAGGGACACGAGCTACAATGAGCAGTTCTTC.

V gene TRBV6-2 or TRBV6-3 combines with J gene TRBJ2-7; D possibly corresponds to TRBD1 (5 bases). The V and J ends lost 4 bases and 3 bases respectively, with 10 bases between them. Germline CDR1 reads MNHEY; CDR2 reads SVGEGT. The CDR3 has 13 residues. This CDR3 reads CASSWVQGYEQYF. The CDR3 coding sequence is TGTGCCAGCAGTTGGGTCCAGGGCTACGAGCAGTACTTC.

This clone was seen a handful of times. The gene calls are TRBV6-5 and TRBJ1-6, with D hard to call. CDR1 and CDR2 (germline): MNHEY, SVGAGI. The CDR3 is 12 residues long. Trimming cost V 10 bases and J 10 bases, with 14 bases left between them. The CDR3 sequence: CATGRFGSPLHF. CDR3 DNA: TGTGCCACCGGCAGGTTTGGATCACCCCTCCACTTT.

The genes are TRBV18 and TRBJ2-2; D gene uncertain. The CDR3 totals 14 residues. With 0 bases removed from V and 0 bases from J, the gap between germline ends came to 2 bases. The germline V gene has CDR1 KGHSH and CDR2 LQKENI. This chain's CDR3 is CASSPPTNTGELFF. DNA for the CDR3: TGTGCCAGCTCACCACCTACGAACACCGGGGAGCTGTTTTTT.

This chain connects TRBV3-1 (or the pseudogene TRBV3-2) to TRBJ2-7, with D hard to call. Germline V gives CDR1 LGHDT, CDR2 YNNKEL (reference sequence). V shed 0 bases and J shed 3 bases, with 3 bases lying between them. The CDR3 loop spans 12 amino acids. The CDR3 loop is CASSQDYYEQYF. CDR3 in DNA: TGTGCCAGCAGCCAAGACTACTACGAGCAGTACTTC.

The V call is TRBV5-1, the J call TRBJ1-1, with 8 bases identical to TRBD1. The J segment lost 1 base and the V segment lost 4 bases, leaving 3 bases of the junction unmatched. The CDR3 covers 14 residues. CDR1 and CDR2 (germline): SGHRS, YFSETQ. DNA for the CDR3: TGCGCCAGCAGCCCACAGGGGGGGAACACTGAAGCTTTCTTT. Translation: CASSPQGGNTEAFF. Combining the CDR3 with reference TRBV5-1 and TRBJ1-1 gives the whole variable domain KAGVTQTPRYLIKTRGQQVTLSCSPISGHRSVSWYQQTPGQGLQFLFEYFSETQRNKGNFPGRFSGRQFSNSRSEMNVSTLELGDSALYLCASSPQGGNTEAFFGQGTRLTVV.

In this sample, this clone turned up once. The chain carries TRBV6-2 or TRBV6-3 and TRBJ2-7, with 7 bases aligning to TRBD1. This CDR3 has 15 amino acids. The V and J ends lost 5 bases and 2 bases, in that order; junction bases with no gene match: 9. Germline V lookup: CDR1 MNHEY, CDR2 SVGEGT. The CDR3 sequence: CASSHPPGQTYEQYF. The CDR3 DNA reads TGTGCCAGCAGTCACCCGCCGGGACAGACCTACGAGCAGTACTTC.

Details on this clone: An end of the junction does not agree with germline; a read error may underlie this. This chain links TRBV12-5 with TRBJ1-2, with TRBD1 matching 7 bases. The CDR3 length is 12 residues. Germline V lookup: CDR1 LGHNT, CDR2 FRNRAP. CDR3 DNA: TGTGCTAGTGGTACGCGGGACAGTCCAGGGGCCTTC. Its translation is CASGTRDSPGAF.

V is TRBV29-1 and J is TRBJ2-5, with TRBD1 matching 8 bases. Germline V gives CDR1 SQVTM, CDR2 ANQGSEA. CDR3 length: 13 residues. J gave up 1 base and V 4 bases, and 2 bases lay outside the gene matches. The CDR3: CSVVDRVQETQYF. The CDR3 DNA follows: TGCAGCGTTGTGGACAGGGTCCAAGAGACCCAGTACTTC.

This rearrangement joins TRBV11-2 to TRBJ1-1, with D possibly matching TRBD1 (5 bases). The CDR3 sequence is 14 residues long. CDR1 and CDR2 (germline): SGHAT, FQNNGV. The ends were cut back, 1 base at V and 2 bases at J, with 8 bases in the middle. The CDR3 DNA sequence: TGTGCCAGCAGCTTAGGGGGCAGAAACACTGAAGCTTTCTTT. It yields the protein CASSLGGRNTEAFF.

V and J are TRBV4-1 and TRBJ2-7; 8 nucleotides line up with TRBD1. Losses at the gene ends were 5 bases for V and 0 bases for J; bases not matched to a gene: 3. Germline V gene sequence: CDR1 MGHRA, CDR2 YSYEKL. This CDR3 contains 14 residues. CDR3 amino acids: CASSKGQVSYEQYF. The CDR3 DNA reads TGCGCCAGCAGCAAGGGACAGGTCTCCTACGAGCAGTACTTC.

The rearrangement joins TRBV27 to TRBJ2-7, with 11 bases aligning to TRBD2. CDR1 MNHEY and CDR2 SMNVEV come from the germline V gene (reference sequence). The CDR3 is 17 residues long. Unmatched junction bases numbered 15, after V lost 5 bases and J lost 6 bases. The CDR3 is CASSTLFSGGAGSEQYF. DNA for the CDR3: TGTGCCAGCAGTACCCTATTTAGCGGGGGGGCCGGTAGCGAGCAGTACTTC.

The table lists this clone with a count of one. V gene TRBV7-9 combines with J gene TRBJ1-1; TRBD1 matches at 8 bases. The CDR3 covers 14 residues. With 1 base clipped from V and 3 bases from J, the junction kept 1 base outside the gene matches. Germline CDR1 reads SEHNR; CDR2 reads FQNEAQ (reference sequence). For the CDR3, the DNA is TGTGCCAGCAGCTTAGGGACAGGGTACACTGAAGCTTTCTTT. Translated: CASSLGTGYTEAFF. The full variable domain, with the rest looked up from reference TRBV7-9 and TRBJ1-1, is DTGVSQNPRHKITKRGQNVTFRCDPISEHNRLYWYRQTLGQGPEFLTYFQNEAQLEKSRLLSDRFSAERPKGSFSTLEIQRTEQGDSAMYLCASSLGTGYTEAFFGQGTRLTVV.

The chain couples TRBV27 to TRBJ1-2; a weak D match, TRBD1 (6 bases). CDR1 is MNHEY, CDR2 SMNVEV, per germline (reference sequence). V lost 8 bases and J 8 bases, leaving 21 bases between the germline ends. The length of the CDR3 is 14 residues. This chain's CDR3 is CASAPQGPRGGYTF. CDR3 sequence (DNA): TGTGCCAGCGCCCCGCAGGGGCCGCGGGGGGGCTACACCTTC.

CDR3 in amino acids: CASSYSSVGLSYEQYF. The CDR3 region has the DNA TGTGCCAGCAGTTACTCGAGTGTGGGACTGTCCTACGAGCAGTACTTC. This chain uses TRBV6-5 with TRBJ2-7; maybe TRBD2 (6 bases). With 0 bases removed from V and 1 base from J, the gap between germline ends came to 13 bases. Germline V CDR1 and CDR2: MNHEY, SVGAGI. CDR3 length: 16 residues.

The chain uses TRBV27 and TRBJ1-5; 8 bases agree with TRBD1. Germline V gene sequence: CDR1 MNHEY, CDR2 SMNVEV (reference sequence). This CDR3 is 18 amino acids long. J was trimmed by 6 bases and V by 5 bases; bases with no gene match: 18. CDR3: CASSPRSQTGVLGQPQHF. The CDR3, as DNA: TGTGCCAGCAGTCCCAGAAGTCAGACAGGGGTATTGGGTCAGCCCCAGCATTTT.

V usage is TRBV6-2 or TRBV6-3 and J usage is TRBJ2-2, with TRBD2 as a possible D gene (6 bases). CDR1 is MNHEY, CDR2 SVGEGT, per germline. Trimming took 6 bases from V and 9 from J, leaving 14 bases between them. The CDR3 contains 13 residues. The DNA of the CDR3 is TGTGCCAGCAGCCTGGACTATTCCCGGGAGCTGTTTTTT. Residues: CASSLDYSRELFF.

This chain joins TRBV6-6 and TRBJ2-4; possible D gene TRBD2, 5 bases. The CDR3 runs 15 residues. V lost 0 bases and J lost 2, with 8 bases in between. Germline V gene data show CDR1 as MNHNY and CDR2 as SVGAGI (reference sequence). CDR3: CASSYSRGPKNIQYF. The CDR3 DNA sequence: TGTGCCAGCAGTTACTCGAGAGGGCCCAAAAACATTCAGTACTTC.

J is TRBJ1-4 and V is TRBV11-2; tentative D call: TRBD1 (5 bases). This CDR3 spans 16 amino acids. V lost 7 bases, J lost 8 bases, and 23 bases lay in between. Germline V lookup: CDR1 SGHAT, CDR2 FQNNGV. The CDR3 reads CASTDAASGEGEKLFF. The DNA of the CDR3 is TGTGCCAGCACCGATGCTGCGTCGGGGGAAGGAGAAAAACTGTTTTTT.

The chain carries TRBV6-5 and TRBJ1-5, with D hard to call. Germline V gene sequence: CDR1 MNHEY, CDR2 SVGAGI. The ends were cut back, 7 bases at V and 4 bases at J, with 14 bases in the middle. The CDR3 is 14 residues long. Here the CDR3 reads CASTVDTQNQPQHF. The DNA of the CDR3 is TGTGCCAGCACCGTAGACACACAAAATCAGCCCCAGCATTTT.

CDR3 in amino acids: CASSGRDNSYEQYF. The CDR3 DNA follows: TGTGCCAGCAGCGGCCGGGACAACTCCTACGAGCAGTACTTC. The V gene is TRBV9, the J gene TRBJ2-7; weak D call: TRBD1 (6 bases). V was trimmed by 3 bases and J by 0 bases, leaving 10 bases between them. Germline V gene sequence: CDR1 SGDLS, CDR2 YYNGEE. The CDR3 has 14 amino acids.

J is TRBJ1-5 and V is TRBV7-3, with D hard to call. CDR3 size: 13 residues. Per the germline V gene, CDR1 is SGHTA and CDR2 is FQGTGA. V lost 5 bases and J lost 7, with 12 bases in between. DNA for the CDR3: TGTGCCAGCAGCCGCGCGGAACGGCAGCCCCAGCATTTT. It encodes CASSRAERQPQHF.